The clone carrying this T cell receptor (beta chain) was seen a single time. Clones were read by immunoSEQ multiplex PCR, and TCRdb kept only the in-frame ones, dropping some. The table shows approximately 180,000 clones, with roughly 87% occurring only once. This sample stems from a study of blood T cell repertoires in COVID-19. Germline lookup yields CDR1 SGHKS and CDR2 YYEKEE (reference sequence). The CDR3 contains 14 residues. With V trimmed by 3 bases and J by 4 bases, 6 bases remained unmatched. The specimen was PBMCs or T cells enriched from blood (not recorded which). The sequence came from a human donor with acute COVID-19. The donor label of this sample is uncertain. The chain uses TRBV5-5 and TRBJ2-7; TRBD1 matches 8 bases. CDR3 in DNA: TGTGCCAGCAGCTCTCACAGGGGGTCTTACGAGCAGTACTTC. Protein: CASSSHRGSYEQYF.